The sequence of this T cell receptor (beta chain) was determined in a study of T cell responses to AZD1222 COVID-19 vaccine. General study findings and limits: Nearly half of spike-specific TCRs reportedly target variant regions that are unmutated in the B.1.351 and B.1.1.7 variants. The repertoires were collected only after the peak T cell response. The sample set comprised mostly white British donors with more females, and clonal diversity was possibly underestimated.

Trimming shortened V by 6 bases and J by 2 bases, and 11 bases separated the two germline ends. Germline lookup yields CDR1 LGHDT and CDR2 YNNKEL (reference sequence). CDR3 size: 13 residues. Data came from immunoSEQ multiplex PCR; TCRdb stores just in-frame clones and leaves some out. The repertoire includes 150,000 to 200,000 clones, 94% of them detected once, and roughly 5.5% sits in the top ten. Both about-4-week and about-12-week second-dose recipients were combined. With regard to this clone: Antigen specificity is unknown.

The rearrangement joins TRBV3-1 (or the pseudogene TRBV3-2) to TRBJ2-7, with D perhaps assigned TRBD1 or TRBD2 (7 bases each). The receptor was derived from an adult who received the AZD1222 COVID-19 vaccine. The material sequenced was peripheral blood, taken 28 days after the second AZD1222 dose. The CDR3 nucleotides read TGTGCCAGCAGAGCAGGGGGGGCCTACGAGCAGTACTTC. This translates into CASRAGGAYEQYF.